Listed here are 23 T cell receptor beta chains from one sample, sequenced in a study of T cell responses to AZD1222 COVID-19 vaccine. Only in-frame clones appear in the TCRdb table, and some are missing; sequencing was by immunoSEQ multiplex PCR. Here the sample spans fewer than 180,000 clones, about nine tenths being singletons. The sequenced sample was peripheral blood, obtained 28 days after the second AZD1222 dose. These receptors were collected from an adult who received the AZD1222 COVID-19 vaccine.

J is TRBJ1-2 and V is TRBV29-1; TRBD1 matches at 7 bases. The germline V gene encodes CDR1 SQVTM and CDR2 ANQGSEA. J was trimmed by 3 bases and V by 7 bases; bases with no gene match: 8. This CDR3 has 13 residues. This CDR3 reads CSAPTGSDYGYTF. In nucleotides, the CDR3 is TGCAGCGCACCGACAGGGAGTGACTATGGCTACACCTTC. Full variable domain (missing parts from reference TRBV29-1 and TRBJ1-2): SAVISQKPSRDICQRGTSLTIQCQVDSQVTMMFWYRQQPGQSLTLIATANQGSEATYESGFVIDKFPISRPNLTFSTLTVSNMSPEDSSIYLCSAPTGSDYGYTFGSGTRLTVV.

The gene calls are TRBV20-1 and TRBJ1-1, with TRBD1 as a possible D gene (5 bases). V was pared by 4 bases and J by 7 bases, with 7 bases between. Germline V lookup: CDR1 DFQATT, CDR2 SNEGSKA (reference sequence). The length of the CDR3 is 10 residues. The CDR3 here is CSATGREAFF. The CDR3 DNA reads TGCAGTGCTACGGGGCGTGAAGCTTTCTTT.

The CDR3 loop is CASSEAGLSAEAFF. Here the CDR3 DNA reads TGCGCCAGCAGTGAAGCGGGGTTAAGCGCTGAAGCTTTCTTT. This rearrangement joins TRBV10-2 to TRBJ1-1; D ambiguous. CDR3 length equals 14 residues. Germline V gives CDR1 WSHSY, CDR2 SAAADI. Trimming shortened V by 3 bases and J by 6 bases, and 14 bases separated the two germline ends.

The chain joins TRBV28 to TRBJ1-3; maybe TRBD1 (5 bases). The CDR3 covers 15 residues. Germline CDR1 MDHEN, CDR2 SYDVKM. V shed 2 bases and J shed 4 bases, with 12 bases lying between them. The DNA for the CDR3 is TGTGCCAGCAGTTTACCCTCAGGGTCGGGAAACACCATATATTTT. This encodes CASSLPSGSGNTIYF. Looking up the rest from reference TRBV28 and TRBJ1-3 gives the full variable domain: DVKVTQSSRYLVKRTGEKVFLECVQDMDHENMFWYRQDPGLGLRLIYFSYDVKMKEKGDIPEGYSVSREKKERFSLILESASTNQTSMYLCASSLPSGSGNTIYFGEGSWLTVV.

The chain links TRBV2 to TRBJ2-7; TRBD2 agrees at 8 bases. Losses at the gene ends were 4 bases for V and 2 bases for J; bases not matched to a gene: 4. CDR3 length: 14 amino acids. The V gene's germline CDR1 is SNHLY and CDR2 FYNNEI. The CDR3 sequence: CASSVERETYEQYF. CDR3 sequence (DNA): TGTGCCAGCAGTGTTGAGCGGGAGACCTACGAGCAGTACTTC.

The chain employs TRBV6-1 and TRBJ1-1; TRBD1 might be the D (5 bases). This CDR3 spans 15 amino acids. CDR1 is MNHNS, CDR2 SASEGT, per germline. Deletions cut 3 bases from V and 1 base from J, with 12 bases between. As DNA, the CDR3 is TGTGCCAGCAGTGATACGATCGGGGGGAACACTGAAGCTTTCTTT. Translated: CASSDTIGGNTEAFF.

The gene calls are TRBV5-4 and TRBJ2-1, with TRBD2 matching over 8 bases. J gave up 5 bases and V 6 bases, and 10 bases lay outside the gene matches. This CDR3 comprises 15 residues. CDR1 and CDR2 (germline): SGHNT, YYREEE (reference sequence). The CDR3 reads CASTPRAGVDNEQFF. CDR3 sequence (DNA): TGTGCCAGCACCCCTCGAGCGGGGGTAGACAATGAGCAGTTCTTC. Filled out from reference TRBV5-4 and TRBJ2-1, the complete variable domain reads ETGVTQSPTHLIKTRGQQVTLRCSSQSGHNTVSWYQQALGQGPQFIFQYYREEENGRGNFPPRFSGLQFPNYSSELNVNALELDDSALYLCASTPRAGVDNEQFFGPGTRLTVL.

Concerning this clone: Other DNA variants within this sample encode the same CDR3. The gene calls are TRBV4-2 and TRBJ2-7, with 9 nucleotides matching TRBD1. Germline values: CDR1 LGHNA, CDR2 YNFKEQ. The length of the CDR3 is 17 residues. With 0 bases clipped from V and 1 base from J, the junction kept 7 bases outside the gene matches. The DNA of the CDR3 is TGTGCCAGCAGCCAAGACGTGCCAGGGACAGGGTCCTACGAGCAGTACTTC. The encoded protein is CASSQDVPGTGSYEQYF.

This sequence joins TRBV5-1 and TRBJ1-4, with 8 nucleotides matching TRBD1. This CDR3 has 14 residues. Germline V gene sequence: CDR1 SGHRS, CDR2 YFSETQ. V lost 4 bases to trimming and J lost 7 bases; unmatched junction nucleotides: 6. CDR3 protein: CASSHSDRVEKLFF. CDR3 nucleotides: TGCGCCAGCAGCCACTCGGACAGGGTTGAAAAACTGTTTTTT.

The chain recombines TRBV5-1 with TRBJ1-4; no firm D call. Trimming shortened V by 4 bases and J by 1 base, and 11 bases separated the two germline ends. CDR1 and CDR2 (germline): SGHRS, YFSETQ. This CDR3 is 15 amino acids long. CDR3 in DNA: TGCGCCAGCAGCCCTAATAGGGAAACTAATGAAAAACTGTTTTTT. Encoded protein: CASSPNRETNEKLFF.

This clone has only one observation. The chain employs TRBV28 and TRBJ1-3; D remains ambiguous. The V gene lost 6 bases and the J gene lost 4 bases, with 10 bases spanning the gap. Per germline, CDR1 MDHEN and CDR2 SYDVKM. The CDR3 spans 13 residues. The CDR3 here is CASSPTYGNTIYF. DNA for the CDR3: TGTGCCAGCAGCCCCACATACGGAAACACCATATATTTT.

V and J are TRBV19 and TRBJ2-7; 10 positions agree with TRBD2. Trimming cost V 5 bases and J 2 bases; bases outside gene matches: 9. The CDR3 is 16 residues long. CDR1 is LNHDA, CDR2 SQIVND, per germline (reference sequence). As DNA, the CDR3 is TGTGCCAGTAGTCGGCTAGCGGGAGACGGGGCCTACGAGCAGTACTTC. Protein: CASSRLAGDGAYEQYF.

CDR3 residues: CASSPTGPSYNEQFF. The CDR3 DNA follows: TGCGCCAGCAGTCCGACCGGCCCCTCCTACAATGAGCAGTTCTTC. The V gene is TRBV5-1, the J gene TRBJ2-1; D remains ambiguous. Germline values: CDR1 SGHRS, CDR2 YFSETQ. The V end was cut by 5 bases, the J end by 0 bases, with 12 bases between. This CDR3 has 15 amino acids.

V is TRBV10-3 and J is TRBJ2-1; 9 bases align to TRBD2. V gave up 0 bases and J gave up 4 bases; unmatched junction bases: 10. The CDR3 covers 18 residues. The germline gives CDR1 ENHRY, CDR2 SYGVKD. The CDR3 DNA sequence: TGTGCCATCAGTGAGTCACTTCTCGTAGCGGGAGATTACAATGAGCAGTTCTTC. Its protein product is CAISESLLVAGDYNEQFF.

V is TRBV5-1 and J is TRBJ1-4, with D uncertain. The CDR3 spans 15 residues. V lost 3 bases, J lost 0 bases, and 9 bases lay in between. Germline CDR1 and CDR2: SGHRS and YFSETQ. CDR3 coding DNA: TGCGCCAGCAGCTCGAACACGGCAACTAATGAAAAACTGTTTTTT. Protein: CASSSNTATNEKLFF.

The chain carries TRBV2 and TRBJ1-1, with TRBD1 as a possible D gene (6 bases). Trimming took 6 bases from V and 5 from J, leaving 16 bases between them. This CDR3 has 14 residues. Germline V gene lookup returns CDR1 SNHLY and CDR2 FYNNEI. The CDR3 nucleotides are TGTGCCAGCAGCCCAGGGGAGTTTGGGACTGAAGCTTTCTTT. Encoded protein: CASSPGEFGTEAFF.

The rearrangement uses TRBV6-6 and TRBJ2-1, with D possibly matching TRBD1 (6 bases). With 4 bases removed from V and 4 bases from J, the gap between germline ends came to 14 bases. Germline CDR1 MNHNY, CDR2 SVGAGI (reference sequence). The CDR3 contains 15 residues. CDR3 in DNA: TGTGCCAGCAGTTCTCGGGACATGTATTACAATGAGCAGTTCTTC. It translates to CASSSRDMYYNEQFF.

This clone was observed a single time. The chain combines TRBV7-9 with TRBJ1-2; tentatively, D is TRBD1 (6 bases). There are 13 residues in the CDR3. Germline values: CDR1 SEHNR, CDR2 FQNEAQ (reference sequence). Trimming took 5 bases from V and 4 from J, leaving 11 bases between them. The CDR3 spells CASSQDRSYGYTF. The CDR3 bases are TGTGCCAGCAGCCAGGACAGAAGCTATGGCTACACCTTC.

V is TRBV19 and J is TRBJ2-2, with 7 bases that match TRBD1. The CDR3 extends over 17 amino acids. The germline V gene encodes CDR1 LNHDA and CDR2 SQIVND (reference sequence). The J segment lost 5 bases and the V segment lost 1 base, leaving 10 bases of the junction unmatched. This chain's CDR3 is CASSIAPGTAFTGELFF. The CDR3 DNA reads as TGTGCCAGTAGTATAGCCCCCGGGACAGCCTTTACCGGGGAGCTGTTTTTT.

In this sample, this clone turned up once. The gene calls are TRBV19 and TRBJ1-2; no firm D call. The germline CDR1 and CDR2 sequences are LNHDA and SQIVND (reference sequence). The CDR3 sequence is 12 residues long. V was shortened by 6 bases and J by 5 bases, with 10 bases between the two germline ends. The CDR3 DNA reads TGTGCCAGTAGCCCGGTCGGATATGGCTACACCTTC. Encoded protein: CASSPVGYGYTF.

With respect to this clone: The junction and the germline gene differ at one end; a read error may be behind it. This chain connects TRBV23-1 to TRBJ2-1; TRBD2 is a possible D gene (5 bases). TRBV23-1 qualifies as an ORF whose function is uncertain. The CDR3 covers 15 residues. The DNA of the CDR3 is TGCGCCAGCAGTCAATCACAGCTTTGGGAAATACGAGGGATCTTC. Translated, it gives CASSQSQLWEIRGIF.

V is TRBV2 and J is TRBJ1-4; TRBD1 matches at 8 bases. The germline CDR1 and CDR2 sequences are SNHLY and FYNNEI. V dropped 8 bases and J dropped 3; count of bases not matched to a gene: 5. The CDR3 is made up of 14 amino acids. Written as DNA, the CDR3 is TGTGCCAGCGGCAGGGGGCCCGCTAATGAAAAACTGTTTTTT. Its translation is CASGRGPANEKLFF.

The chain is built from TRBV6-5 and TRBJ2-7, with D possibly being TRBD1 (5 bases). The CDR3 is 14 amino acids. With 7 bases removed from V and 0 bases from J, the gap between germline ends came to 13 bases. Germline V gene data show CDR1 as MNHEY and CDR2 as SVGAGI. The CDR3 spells CASKKGPSSYEQYF. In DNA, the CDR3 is TGTGCCAGCAAGAAGGGGCCGAGCTCCTACGAGCAGTACTTC.